This entry lists 9 T cell receptor beta chains sequenced from one sample in a study of early T cells in non-severe SARS-CoV-2 infection. MiXCR, run by TCRdb on the 5' RACE reads, gives a single entry per CDR3 protein. Of approximately 41,000 distinct CDR3 sequences in the sample, under 5% are singletons; the top ten hold roughly 15%. The sequenced material came from whole blood. The receptor source for this set is an adult who was a healthcare worker with PCR-confirmed SARS-CoV-2 infection or an uninfected control (not recorded which).

The V and J genes are TRBV12-3 or TRBV12-4 and TRBJ2-2; TRBD2 is a possible D gene (6 bases). V lost 6 bases, J lost 3 bases, and 11 bases lay in between. The CDR3 extends over 14 amino acids. DNA of the CDR3: TGTGCCAGCAGGGGCGGGGCCCACACCGGGGAGCTGTTTTTT. It is translated as CASRGGAHTGELFF.

This clonotype was observed many times. V gene TRBV5-1 combines with J gene TRBJ2-1, with 7 bases identical to TRBD1. V gave up 4 bases and J gave up 0 bases; unmatched junction bases: 7. The CDR3 runs to 16 residues. Germline loops: CDR1 SGHRS, CDR2 YFSETQ. CDR3 DNA: TGCGCCAGCAGCAGAGCGGACAGGAGCTCCTACAATGAGCAGTTCTTC. This sequence encodes CASSRADRSSYNEQFF.

This clonotype occurred many times. The CDR3 region has the DNA TGTGCCAGCAGCCCAACACCGAACACTGAAGCTTTCTTT. Translating it yields CASSPTPNTEAFF. V is TRBV7-2 and J is TRBJ1-1; D is unresolved. In germline, CDR1 is SGHTA, CDR2 FQGNSA. V gave up 5 bases and J gave up 1 base, with 8 bases separating them. This CDR3 comprises 13 residues.

The sample holds many counts of this clonotype. The chain combines TRBV18 with TRBJ2-1; no definite D call. V was shortened by 6 bases and J by 3 bases, with 6 bases between the two germline ends. Germline lookup yields CDR1 KGHSH and CDR2 LQKENI. The CDR3 has 12 amino acids. In DNA form, the CDR3 reads TGTGCCAGCTCCTCTCGCTACAATGAGCAGTTCTTC. Protein sequence: CASSSRYNEQFF.

In its sample, this clonotype was seen many times. The chain is built from TRBV20-1 and TRBJ1-6; no clear D. The CDR3 length is 17 residues. The ends were cut back, 0 bases at V and 0 bases at J, with 12 bases in the middle. Germline V gene lookup returns CDR1 DFQATT and CDR2 SNEGSKA (reference sequence). The CDR3 nucleotides read TGCAGTGCTAGAGATGAAACAGAGAGCTCCTATAATTCACCCCTCCACTTT. It specifies CSARDETESSYNSPLHF.

The chain uses TRBV7-6 and TRBJ2-5; D gene unclear. V lost 5 bases, J lost 3 bases, and 10 bases lay in between. This CDR3 has 13 residues. Germline V CDR1 and CDR2: SGHVS, FNYEAQ. The chain's CDR3 is CASSRRKKETQYF. The CDR3 region has the DNA TGTGCCAGCAGCCGACGAAAGAAAGAGACCCAGTACTTC.

The rearrangement uses TRBV7-9 and TRBJ1-2, with D unresolved. The V end was cut by 3 bases, the J end by 6 bases, with 8 bases between. This CDR3 region has 12 residues. Germline V gene lookup returns CDR1 SEHNR and CDR2 FQNEAQ (reference sequence). CDR3 nucleotides: TGTGCCAGCAGCTTCATTGAGGATGGCTACACCTTC. The encoded protein is CASSFIEDGYTF. The whole variable domain, filled in from reference TRBV7-9 and TRBJ1-2, reads DTGVSQNPRHKITKRGQNVTFRCDPISEHNRLYWYRQTLGQGPEFLTYFQNEAQLEKSRLLSDRFSAERPKGSFSTLEIQRTEQGDSAMYLCASSFIEDGYTFGSGTRLTVV.

This clonotype was seen at least ten times. V gene TRBV12-3 or TRBV12-4 combines with J gene TRBJ2-1; no clear D. The CDR3 length is 11 residues. V gave up 6 bases and J gave up 7 bases, with 7 bases separating them. The CDR3 nucleotides read TGTGCCAGCAGCCTCGTAAATGAGCAGTTCTTC. Translation: CASSLVNEQFF.

This clonotype has at least ten counts. The chain recombines TRBV20-1 with TRBJ1-3; D is unclear. The germline CDR1 and CDR2 sequences are DFQATT and SNEGSKA (reference sequence). Trimming removed 2 bases at V and 6 bases at J, with 11 bases between. This CDR3 contains 13 residues. CDR3 coding DNA: TGCAGTGCTAGATGGGGTCCTGAAAACACCATATATTTT. This translates into CSARWGPENTIYF.